This T cell receptor beta chain appears in the sequencing data of a study of identical twins. This clonotype was recorded many times. What it binds is unknown. The CDR3 has 15 amino acids. Trimming took 3 bases from V and 3 from J; bases not matched to a gene: 8. Germline-derived CDR1 and CDR2 are SQVTM and ANQGSEA. Each CDR3 protein gets one entry after TCRdb re-called the 5' RACE reads with MiXCR. The sample yields some 710,000 distinct CDR3 sequences, roughly 6% seen once. Study results and caveats: Not following the same donors, the study drew its conclusions from cross-sectional statistical analysis. Abundant cord blood beta clonotypes carried fewer insertions; memory repertoires showed none. Beta out-of-frame twin sharing showed a weaker excess.

The TCR was taken from a man in his late teens or twenties in good health. The rearrangement uses TRBV29-1 and TRBJ2-1; 7 positions match TRBD2. The sequencing input was naive T cells sorted from blood. The DNA of the CDR3 is TGCAGCGTTGATTCGGGGGAGGGAGGCTACAATGAGCAGTTCTTC. It specifies CSVDSGEGGYNEQFF.